This T cell receptor beta chain was obtained from a study of Ad26.COV2.S vaccination and SARS-CoV-2 variants. Study overall: Intramuscular Ad26.COV2.S at 5x10^10 or 1x10^11 viral particles.

This table comes from immunoSEQ multiplex PCR, and its TCRdb copy is limited to in-frame clones, with some not included. The sample holds about 350,000 clones, roughly 90% seen once. As for treatment: 15 to 20 received Ad26.COV2.S at low or high dose, single or two shots; 5 received placebo; per-sample allocation not given. Sampling was performed 63 days after the first vaccine or placebo injection. Germline V gene sequence: CDR1 LNHNV, CDR2 YYDKDF (reference sequence). V was clipped by 3 bases and J by 7 bases, with 13 bases between them. The CDR3 consists of 13 residues. Comments on this clone: What it recognizes is unknown.

Study conclusions and caveats: Reportedly, after vaccination the spike-specific CD8+ and CD4+ T cell responses displayed substantial breadth. Measurements of TCR breadth and depth may have given underestimates of the total T cell responses.

The gene calls are TRBV15 and TRBJ2-7; the D is unclear. The starting material was peripheral blood, obtained in a trial of Ad26.COV2.S vaccine versus placebo. This sequence originates from a person between 18 and 59 years old who received the Ad26.COV2.S COVID-19 vaccine or a placebo. In DNA, the CDR3 is TGTGCCACCAGCAGCCATCTGGGTAGGGAGCAGTACTTC. Amino acids: CATSSHLGREQYF.